One TCR beta chain is described in this entry. The data were produced by immunoSEQ multiplex PCR, yet TCRdb's version contains in-frame clones alone and is incomplete. The table has over 400,000 clones, about 92% seen once; the top ten hold under 2%. This sample was included in a study of Ad26.COV2.S vaccination and SARS-CoV-2 variants. This sample's treatment: around 19 received Ad26.COV2.S at low or high dose, single or two shots; five or six received placebo; per-sample allocation not given. Samples were taken on day 63 after the first vaccine or placebo injection. Sequenced here: peripheral blood, sampled in a trial of Ad26.COV2.S vaccine versus placebo. The receptor's source is a person aged 18-65 years who received the Ad26.COV2.S COVID-19 vaccine or a placebo.

The CDR3 DNA sequence: TGTGCCAGCAGCTTAGGGGGACAGTCTAATTCACCCCTCCACTTT. Protein sequence: CASSLGGQSNSPLHF. The chain joins TRBV7-2 to TRBJ1-6; 7 nucleotides line up with TRBD1. J gave up 6 bases and V 1 base, and 3 bases lay outside the gene matches. This CDR3 is 15 amino acids long. Germline V lookup: CDR1 SGHTA, CDR2 FQGNSA.